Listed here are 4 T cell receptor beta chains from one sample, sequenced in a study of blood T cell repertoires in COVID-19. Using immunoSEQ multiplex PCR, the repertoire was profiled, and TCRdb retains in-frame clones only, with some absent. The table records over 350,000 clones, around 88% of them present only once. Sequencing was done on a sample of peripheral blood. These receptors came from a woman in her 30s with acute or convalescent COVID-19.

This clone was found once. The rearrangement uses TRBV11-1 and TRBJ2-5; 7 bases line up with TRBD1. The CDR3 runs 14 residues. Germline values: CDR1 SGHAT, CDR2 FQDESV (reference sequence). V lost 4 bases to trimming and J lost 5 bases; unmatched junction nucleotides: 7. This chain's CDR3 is CASSWRQGGETQYF. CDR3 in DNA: TGTGCCAGCAGCTGGAGACAGGGCGGGGAGACCCAGTACTTC.

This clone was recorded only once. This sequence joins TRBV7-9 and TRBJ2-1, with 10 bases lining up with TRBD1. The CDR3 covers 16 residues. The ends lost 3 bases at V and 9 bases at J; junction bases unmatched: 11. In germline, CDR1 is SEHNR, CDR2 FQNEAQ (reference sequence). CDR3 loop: CASSFRQGAGRSEQFF. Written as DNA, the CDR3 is TGTGCCAGCAGCTTTCGACAGGGGGCCGGGAGGAGTGAGCAGTTCTTC.

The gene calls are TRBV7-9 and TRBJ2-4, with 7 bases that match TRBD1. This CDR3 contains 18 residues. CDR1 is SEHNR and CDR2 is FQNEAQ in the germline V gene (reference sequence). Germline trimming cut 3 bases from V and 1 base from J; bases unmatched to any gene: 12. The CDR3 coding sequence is TGTGCCAGCAGCTTGGTCACAGGGGCAAATCTCGCCAAAAACATTCAGTACTTC. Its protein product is CASSLVTGANLAKNIQYF.

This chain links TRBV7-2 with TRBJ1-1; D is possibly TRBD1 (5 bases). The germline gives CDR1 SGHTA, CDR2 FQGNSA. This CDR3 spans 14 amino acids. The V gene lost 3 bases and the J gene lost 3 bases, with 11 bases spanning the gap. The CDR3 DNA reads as TGTGCCAGCAGCTTCCAGGGTAGAGACACTGAAGCTTTCTTT. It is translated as CASSFQGRDTEAFF.